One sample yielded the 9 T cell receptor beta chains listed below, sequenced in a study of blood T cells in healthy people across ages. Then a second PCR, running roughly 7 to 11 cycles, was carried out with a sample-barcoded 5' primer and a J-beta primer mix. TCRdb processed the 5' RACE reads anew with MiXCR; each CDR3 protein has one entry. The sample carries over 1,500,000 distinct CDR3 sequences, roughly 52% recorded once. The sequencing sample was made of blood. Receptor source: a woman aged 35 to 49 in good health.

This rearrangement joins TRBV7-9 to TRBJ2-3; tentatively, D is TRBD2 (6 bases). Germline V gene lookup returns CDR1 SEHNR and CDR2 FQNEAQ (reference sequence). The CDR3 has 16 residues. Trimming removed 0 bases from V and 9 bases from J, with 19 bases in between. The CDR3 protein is CASSLAGYRDSWTQYF. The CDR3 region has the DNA TGTGCCAGCAGCTTAGCGGGTTACCGGGACTCATGGACGCAGTATTTT.

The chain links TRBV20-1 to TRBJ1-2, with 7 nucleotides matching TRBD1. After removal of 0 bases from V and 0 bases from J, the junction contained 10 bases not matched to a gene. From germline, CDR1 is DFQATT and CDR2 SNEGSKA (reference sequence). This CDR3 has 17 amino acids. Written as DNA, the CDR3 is TGCAGTGCTAGAGATTTGAATCCGGGGACAGCTAACTATGGCTACACCTTC. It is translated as CSARDLNPGTANYGYTF.

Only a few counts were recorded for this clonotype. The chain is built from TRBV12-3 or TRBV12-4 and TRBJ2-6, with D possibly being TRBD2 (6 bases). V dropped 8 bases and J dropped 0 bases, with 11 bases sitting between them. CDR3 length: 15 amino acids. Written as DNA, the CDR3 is TGTGCCAGCGGCTTCGGGGGCTCTGGGGCCAACGTCCTGACTTTC. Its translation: CASGFGGSGANVLTF.

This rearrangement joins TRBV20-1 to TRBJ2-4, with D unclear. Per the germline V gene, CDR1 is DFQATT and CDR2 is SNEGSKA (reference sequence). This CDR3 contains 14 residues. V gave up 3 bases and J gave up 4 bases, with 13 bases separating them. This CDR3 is CSASAGVRKNIQYF. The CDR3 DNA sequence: TGCAGTGCTAGCGCAGGTGTACGAAAAAACATTCAGTACTTC.

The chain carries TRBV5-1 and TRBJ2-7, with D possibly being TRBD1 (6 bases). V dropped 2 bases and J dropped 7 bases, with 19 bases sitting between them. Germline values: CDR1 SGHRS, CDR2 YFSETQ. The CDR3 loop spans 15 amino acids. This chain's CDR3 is CASSFLTDRLNEQYF. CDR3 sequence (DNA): TGCGCCAGCAGCTTCCTGACCGACAGGCTCAATGAGCAGTACTTC.

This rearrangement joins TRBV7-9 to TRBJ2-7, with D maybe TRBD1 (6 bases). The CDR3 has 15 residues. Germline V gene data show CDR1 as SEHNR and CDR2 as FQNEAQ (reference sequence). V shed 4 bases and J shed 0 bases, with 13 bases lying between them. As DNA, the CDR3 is TGTGCCAGCAGCTCTGACAGGAGGAGCTCCTACGAGCAGTACTTC. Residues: CASSSDRRSSYEQYF. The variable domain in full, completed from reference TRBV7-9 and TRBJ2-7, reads DTGVSQNPRHKITKRGQNVTFRCDPISEHNRLYWYRQTLGQGPEFLTYFQNEAQLEKSRLLSDRFSAERPKGSFSTLEIQRTEQGDSAMYLCASSSDRRSSYEQYFGPGTRLTVT.

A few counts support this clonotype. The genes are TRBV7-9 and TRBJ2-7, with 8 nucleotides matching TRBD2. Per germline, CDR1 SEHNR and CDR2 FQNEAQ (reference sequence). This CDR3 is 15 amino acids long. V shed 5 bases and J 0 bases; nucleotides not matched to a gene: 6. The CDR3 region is CASSRSGASSYEQYF. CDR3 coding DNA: TGTGCCAGCAGCCGTAGCGGGGCGAGCTCCTACGAGCAGTACTTC.

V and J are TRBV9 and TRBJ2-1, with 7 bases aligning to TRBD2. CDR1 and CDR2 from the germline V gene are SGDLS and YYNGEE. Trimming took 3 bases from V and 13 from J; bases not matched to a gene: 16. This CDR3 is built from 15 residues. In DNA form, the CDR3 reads TGTGCCAGCAGCGGGAGGCTAGCGGTAAAAGAGACCCAGTTCTTC. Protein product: CASSGRLAVKETQFF.

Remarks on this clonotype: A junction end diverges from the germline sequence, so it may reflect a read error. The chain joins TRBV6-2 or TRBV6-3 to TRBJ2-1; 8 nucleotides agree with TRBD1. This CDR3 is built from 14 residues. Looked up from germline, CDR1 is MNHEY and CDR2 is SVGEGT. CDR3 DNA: TGTGCCAGCAAGGGGACAGGTCGGAACAATGAGCGGTTCTTC. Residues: CASKGTGRNNERFF.